These T cell receptor beta chains were read from a single sample in a study of early T cells in non-severe SARS-CoV-2 infection. A single record per CDR3 protein comes from TCRdb applying MiXCR to the 5' RACE reads. The sample holds more than 60,000 distinct CDR3 sequences, less than 15% seen once. Sample: whole blood. These TCRs come from an adult who was a healthcare worker with PCR-confirmed SARS-CoV-2 infection or an uninfected control (not recorded which). Each CDR3 is given with its conserved first and last residue. D genes are given only for firm matches. Size is omitted from some rows. Given values are once, few, many or a class for expanded clones.

clone size	V gene	J gene	D gene	CDR3 protein	CDR3 DNA
medium-sized	TRBV27	TRBJ2-5	.	CASSLSLVSQETQYF	TGTGCCAGCAGTTTATCGCTAGTATCGCAAGAGACCCAGTACTTC
many	TRBV7-6	TRBJ1-3	.	CASSLAPAIQGAGNTIYF	TGTGCCAGCAGCTTAGCCCCGGCCATTCAGGGCGCTGGAAACACCATATATTTT
few	TRBV6-1	TRBJ2-4	.	CASSEFPRAKDPKNIQYF	TGTGCCAGCAGTGAATTCCCCCGGGCCAAGGACCCCAAAAACATTCAGTACTTC
.	TRBV9	TRBJ2-7	.	CASSVGEDPGYEQYF	TGTGCCAGCAGCGTAGGAGAAGATCCGGGGTACGAGCAGTACTTC
few	TRBV12-3/TRBV12-4	TRBJ1-6	.	CASTLGQPGHSPLHF	TGTGCCAGCACCCTCGGGCAACCCGGGCATTCACCCCTCCACTTT
.	TRBV4-2	TRBJ1-1	TRBD1	CASSPRQGAEAFF	TGTGCCAGCAGCCCCAGACAGGGGGCTGAAGCTTTCTTT
.	TRBV20-1	TRBJ2-3	TRBD2	CSARDMRLAGGDTQYF	TGCAGTGCTAGAGATATGAGACTAGCGGGAGGCGATACGCAGTATTTT
few	TRBV6-2/TRBV6-3	TRBJ2-1	.	CASSYRQRADNEQFF	TGTGCCAGCAGTTACAGGCAGCGGGCCGACAATGAGCAGTTCTTC
few	TRBV7-9	TRBJ2-7	.	CASSLSQGTYEQYF	TGTGCCAGCAGCTTAAGTCAGGGCACCTACGAGCAGTACTTC
few	TRBV2	TRBJ1-2	.	CASGGSYGYTF	TGTGCCAGCGGGGGATCCTATGGCTACACCTTC
.	TRBV24-1	TRBJ2-7	TRBD1	CATSSSGQINYEQYF	TGTGCCACCAGTTCCTCGGGACAGATCAACTACGAGCAGTACTTC
many	TRBV10-3	TRBJ2-3	.	CAISPAGTPTDTQYF	TGTGCCATCAGTCCGGCCGGGACTCCCACAGATACGCAGTATTTT
once	TRBV29-1	TRBJ2-3	.	CSVVQGTDTQYF	TGCAGCGTTGTGCAGGGGACAGATACGCAGTATTTT
.	TRBV6-5	TRBJ2-2	.	CASSQGPGELFF	TGTGCCAGCAGTCAGGGACCCGGGGAGCTGTTTTTT
few	TRBV9	TRBJ2-4	TRBD2	CASSVEKGLNAIQYF	TGTGCCAGCAGCGTAGAGAAGGGACTAAATGCCATTCAGTACTTC
many	TRBV9	TRBJ2-7	.	CASSVSGVATSYEQYF	TGTGCCAGCAGCGTTTCAGGGGTGGCAACCTCCTACGAGCAGTACTTC
.	TRBV2	TRBJ1-2	.	CASGDGQFNYGYTF	TGTGCCAGCGGTGATGGGCAATTCAACTATGGCTACACCTTC
many	TRBV28	TRBJ2-7	TRBD1	CASSPLPGTGGDEQYF	TGTGCCAGCAGTCCTTTACCCGGGACAGGGGGCGACGAGCAGTACTTC
.	TRBV11-1	TRBJ2-2	TRBD2	CASSSGLAGASGELFF	TGTGCCAGCAGCTCGGGACTAGCGGGAGCTTCCGGGGAGCTGTTTTTT
few	TRBV28	TRBJ2-2	.	CASSTAHTRELFF	TGTGCCAGTTCGACTGCTCACACCAGGGAGCTGTTTTTT